These T cell receptor beta chains were read from a single sample in a study of shared clonotypes between healthy human individuals. The protocol was immunoSEQ multiplex PCR, while the TCRdb copy is restricted to in-frame clones and leaves out a portion. The table has a few million clones, about 94% seen once. Sequencing used naive CD4+ T cells sorted from blood. These receptors were obtained from a man between 18 and 35 years old in good health. Each CDR3 is given without its conserved first and last residue.

V gene: TRBV28
J gene: TRBJ2-7
CDR3 protein: ASSLRKAEYEQY

V gene: TRBV25-1
J gene: TRBJ1-1
CDR3 protein: ASSESIPAQVSEAF

V gene: TRBV28
J gene: TRBJ1-5
CDR3 protein: ASSLWTGNNQPQH

V gene: TRBV11-2
J gene: TRBJ2-3
CDR3 protein: ASSRGGRTDTQY

V gene: TRBV21-1
J gene: TRBJ1-1
CDR3 protein: ASSPGDRWNTEAF

V gene: TRBV18
J gene: TRBJ1-6
CDR3 protein: ASSPSGGRSPLH

V gene: TRBV6-5
J gene: TRBJ1-1
CDR3 protein: ASSRGWGDTEAF

V gene: TRBV29-1
J gene: TRBJ1-1
CDR3 protein: SVGGLNTEAF

V gene: TRBV28
J gene: TRBJ1-5
CDR3 protein: ASTSPGQGEANQPQH

V gene: TRBV5-1
J gene: TRBJ1-3
CDR3 protein: ASSLGPSGNTIY

V gene: TRBV4-3
J gene: TRBJ2-3
CDR3 protein: ASSQAIGTGADTQY

V gene: TRBV30
J gene: TRBJ1-1
CDR3 protein: AWTRQGMGTEAF

V gene: TRBV6-1
J gene: TRBJ2-7
CDR3 protein: ASSELVSQRAGYEQY

V gene: TRBV28
J gene: TRBJ2-7
CDR3 protein: ASSPPETPYEQY

V gene: TRBV7-9
J gene: TRBJ1-6
CDR3 protein: ASSAGTLSPLH

V gene: TRBV7-9
J gene: TRBJ2-3
CDR3 protein: ASRGLAGRTADTQY

V gene: TRBV7-9
J gene: TRBJ2-7
CDR3 protein: ASSSGGWASYEQY

V gene: TRBV10-3
J gene: TRBJ2-2
CDR3 protein: ATRRDGNTGELF

V gene: TRBV28
J gene: TRBJ1-1
CDR3 protein: ASSMRTGLSGRNTEAF

V gene: TRBV6-1
J gene: TRBJ2-7
CDR3 protein: ASSEGGEQY

V gene: TRBV30
J gene: TRBJ1-5
CDR3 protein: AWRLGGASNQPQH

V gene: TRBV4-1
J gene: TRBJ2-7
CDR3 protein: ASSPSGSSYEQY

V gene: TRBV7-7
J gene: .
CDR3 protein: ASSPSQGGEQY

V gene: TRBV6-6
J gene: TRBJ1-1
CDR3 protein: ASSPSHTEAF

V gene: TRBV7-9
J gene: TRBJ2-7
CDR3 protein: ASSPGTGRQQY

V gene: TRBV2
J gene: TRBJ2-7
CDR3 protein: ASSSTGGAYEQY

V gene: TRBV7-2
J gene: TRBJ1-2
CDR3 protein: ASRAGHGYT

V gene: TRBV30
J gene: TRBJ1-1
CDR3 protein: AWSVLGWDTEAF

V gene: TRBV9
J gene: TRBJ2-5
CDR3 protein: ASSVTGLTGETQY

V gene: TRBV11-2
J gene: TRBJ2-2
CDR3 protein: ASSFGLNTGELF

V gene: TRBV15
J gene: TRBJ1-5
CDR3 protein: ATSSETGILNQPQH

V gene: TRBV4-3
J gene: TRBJ2-7
CDR3 protein: ASSQDGASGEQY

V gene: TRBV2
J gene: TRBJ2-6
CDR3 protein: ASSEGTSGANVLT

V gene: TRBV6-5
J gene: TRBJ1-5
CDR3 protein: ASSSGGLGNQPQH

V gene: TRBV11-2
J gene: TRBJ2-3
CDR3 protein: ASSLAGVTTDTQY

V gene: TRBV7-6
J gene: TRBJ1-1
CDR3 protein: ASSQRDRGSEAF

V gene: TRBV11-2
J gene: TRBJ2-5
CDR3 protein: ASSLGAGKY

V gene: TRBV11-2
J gene: TRBJ1-6
CDR3 protein: ASSTRDRGFYNSPLH

V gene: TRBV5-1
J gene: TRBJ1-2
CDR3 protein: ASSLSGEFGYT

V gene: TRBV30
J gene: TRBJ2-7
CDR3 protein: AWSVRGSGLYEQY

V gene: TRBV6-5
J gene: TRBJ1-3
CDR3 protein: ASSLTGHSGNTIY

V gene: TRBV28
J gene: TRBJ2-7
CDR3 protein: ASVTGGLLSYEQY

V gene: TRBV2
J gene: TRBJ2-2
CDR3 protein: ASSPGQGNTGELF

V gene: TRBV4-3
J gene: TRBJ2-2
CDR3 protein: ASSLGRVGELF

V gene: TRBV30
J gene: TRBJ1-3
CDR3 protein: ACQPGQGFPGNTIY

V gene: TRBV5-1
J gene: TRBJ2-3
CDR3 protein: ASSLDGQGTDTQY

V gene: TRBV6-5
J gene: TRBJ1-6
CDR3 protein: ASNGQGGSPLH

V gene: TRBV11-2
J gene: TRBJ2-1
CDR3 protein: ASSLRPL

V gene: TRBV6-5
J gene: TRBJ2-7
CDR3 protein: ASTGPGQRAYEQY

V gene: TRBV4-2
J gene: TRBJ2-5
CDR3 protein: ASSQDSVALETQY

V gene: TRBV4-2
J gene: TRBJ2-7
CDR3 protein: ASSRGGNPAEQY